The TCR beta chain under discussion was sequenced for a study of T cells in Graves' hyperthyroidism and ophthalmopathy (dated by TCRdb to the late 2010s). In the study overall: Peripheral blood was sampled at the time of initial diagnosis, prior to any treatment. According to the paper, TCR Vbeta CDR3 sequencing was carried out on some 140 peripheral blood samples, which came from fewer than 50 ophthalmopathy, 75 or so hyperthyroidism and approximately 17 progressor patients. TCR V-J signatures able to tell the groups apart were searched for in a discovery cohort of 90 to 100 patients, of whom fewer than 45 had Graves' ophthalmopathy and around 57 had stable Graves' hyperthyroidism. Thyroid tissue and blood T-cell repertoires from six or seven Graves' hyperthyroidism patients were also compared in the study. Following sampling, methimazole starting at 30 mg daily was given to hyperthyroidism patients, and high-dose intravenous methylprednisolone was given to ophthalmopathy patients. The roughly 91 discovery patients were randomly divided into training and test sets at a 7:3 ratio. Whether ophthalmopathy could be predicted prospectively was tested in an independent validation cohort made up of 18 to 20 hyperthyroidism patients plus 17 patients who later progressed to ophthalmopathy. Overall study results and their limits: Most expanded thyroid clonotypes (frequency above 0.001) were also detected in blood, suggesting blood repertoires may reflect thyroid immune responses. A model built on a 13 V-J signature distinguished ophthalmopathy from stable hyperthyroidism, reaching 87.88% sensitivity and approximately 81% specificity in cross-validation and 80%/75% in testing. No statistical method was used to fix the sample size in advance, and group allocation was not hidden from the investigators. In validation, the model predicted progression to ophthalmopathy with 55% to 71% sensitivity and 72.22% specificity, a median of 6.5 months before onset.

Amplification of TCR beta CDR3 regions was carried out from RNA transcripts. A first-round RT-PCR of the TCR CDR3 used the HTBI primer set with the Qiagen OneStep RT-PCR kit. The libraries were constructed in a second round of multiplex PCR and then size-selected and purified. Libraries were sequenced paired-end with 100 bp reads on an Illumina HiSeq2000. The authors' pipeline ran thus. SOAPnuke was used to process the raw data, throwing out any read that contained adapters or uncalled bases, had a mean Phred below 15, or lacked an exact constant-primer or identifier match. High-quality paired reads were merged using COPE v1.2.5, and each unique nucleotide sequence was defined as a clonotype. MiTCR v1.1 was used to align the clonotypes against IMGT TRBV, TRBD and TRBJ reference segments. The analysis included only V-J combinations with a frequency above 0.0001, which together covered 99.2% of the repertoires. A TCS score was defined as the ratio between F50 (clonal expansion) and ExV (chaos), using BLOSUM62-based TCRdist between CDR3 peptides within each V-J. Welch's t-statistics and random forest reduced some 510 V-J features to 10 to 15, which were used in a naive Bayes classifier (R e1071). TCRdb redid the processing of the public reads, applying fastp at Q25 and MiXCR, and retained in-frame beta chains. One record per CDR3 amino acid sequence lists the most common genes and DNA. The V and J calls, along with clone size, are taken from TCRdb and not from the paper's own processing. Here the sample has under 350,000 distinct CDR3 sequences; approximately 15% occur a single time. Clones ranked in the top ten supply about 50% of the sample.

The V and J ends are trimmed by 5 bases and 4 bases, leaving 14 bases between them. The CDR1 and CDR2 encoded by the germline V gene (reference sequence) are SGHAT and FQDESV. Including the terminal cysteine and phenylalanine, the CDR3 comprises 14 residues. The retained sequence is limited to the CDR3, 42 bases, with the frame set at the first base. This clonotype was found many times. The antigen this receptor binds is unknown. No much larger clone is present one base from it, and per-base qualities are unavailable. In the ophthalmopathy patients, disease was moderately to severely active, with a Clinical Activity Score of 3 or more, a NOSPECS grade of 4 or more, and a duration of less than 3 months. Patients with uncontrolled infections, other autoimmune diseases, pregnancy or lactation were excluded. Clinical symptoms, serum thyroxine and TRAb, thyroid ultrasound, and orbital computed tomography formed the basis for the diagnoses. PBMCs were separated from roughly 9.3 ml of fresh peripheral blood using Ficoll-Paque density gradient centrifugation. Total RNA was extracted using Trizol reagent, and RNA quality was assessed on an Agilent 2100 Bioanalyzer.

This clonotype was obtained from a woman in her sixties or seventies with Graves' ophthalmopathy. The chain is made from TRBV11-1 and TRBJ2-5; TRBD2 is a possible D gene, resting on 5 matching bases. Sequencing used blood. DNA sequence: TGTGCCAGCAGCCCCGGACTTTTCACAGAGACCCAGTACTTC. This encodes CASSPGLFTETQYF.